A single sample is the source of the 16 T cell receptor beta chains below, sequenced in a study of T cell changes during pregnancy in multiple sclerosis. Here immunoSEQ multiplex PCR was the method, and the copy in TCRdb shows in-frame clones only, minus some. Of about 44,000 clones in the sample, about nine tenths were seen once. The material sequenced was CD4+ T cells from peripheral blood mononuclear cells, taken in the first trimester of pregnancy. These receptors all come from a female donor with multiple sclerosis, enrolled in a pregnancy study.

The chain recombines TRBV25-1 with TRBJ1-1; 8 bases align to TRBD1. The CDR3 has 15 amino acids. V was clipped by 6 bases and J by 4 bases; unmatched bases: 10. Germline loops: CDR1 MGHDK, CDR2 SYGVNS. CDR3 in DNA: TGTGCCAGCAGAGCCAATGCCCAGGGGGCCACTGAAGCTTTCTTT. Translation: CASRANAQGATEAFF.

This chain uses TRBV6-1 with TRBJ2-7; TRBD2 is a possible D gene (5 bases). The CDR3 is 14 residues long. From germline, CDR1 is MNHNS and CDR2 SASEGT. V gave up 5 bases and J gave up 1 base, with 12 bases separating them. CDR3 in amino acids: CASSREGRSYEQYF. The CDR3 DNA follows: TGTGCCAGCAGTAGAGAGGGTAGGTCCTACGAGCAGTACTTC.

The chain joins TRBV9 to TRBJ2-1; TRBD2 aligns across 10 bases. The CDR3 is 16 residues long. Germline lookup yields CDR1 SGDLS and CDR2 YYNGEE. Trimming took 1 base from V and 7 from J; bases not matched to a gene: 8. The CDR3 region has the DNA TGTGCCAGCAGCGTATATGTAGCGGGAGGAACGAATGAGCAGTTCTTC. Protein: CASSVYVAGGTNEQFF.

This clone was counted a single time. CDR3 residues: CASSVASGSGEQFF. Written as DNA, the CDR3 is TGTGCCAGTAGTGTGGCTAGCGGGAGCGGTGAGCAGTTCTTC. This sequence joins TRBV19 and TRBJ2-1; 10 positions match TRBD2. Per the germline V gene, CDR1 is LNHDA and CDR2 is SQIVND (reference sequence). The CDR3 is 14 residues long. V trimming: 5 bases; J trimming: 9 bases; junction bases outside the gene matches: 7.

The chain uses TRBV27 and TRBJ1-1, with 7 nucleotides matching TRBD1. The CDR3 consists of 17 residues. V dropped 3 bases and J dropped 0; count of bases not matched to a gene: 10. Germline V gene lookup returns CDR1 MNHEY and CDR2 SMNVEV (reference sequence). The CDR3 loop reads CASSLRLRGTLNTEAFF. The CDR3 DNA reads TGTGCCAGCAGTTTGCGCCTCAGGGGGACTCTGAACACTGAAGCTTTCTTT.

The chain employs TRBV7-9 and TRBJ2-7; 8 bases fit TRBD1. Germline trimming cut 5 bases from V and 3 bases from J; bases unmatched to any gene: 3. The CDR3 loop spans 13 amino acids. The germline CDR1 and CDR2 sequences are SEHNR and FQNEAQ (reference sequence). The CDR3 loop reads CASSRTGFYEQYF. For the CDR3, the DNA is TGTGCCAGCAGCCGGACAGGGTTCTACGAGCAGTACTTC.

The gene calls are TRBV6-5 and TRBJ2-7; 7 bases are shared with TRBD1. Germline-derived CDR1 and CDR2 are MNHEY and SVGAGI. The CDR3 consists of 14 residues. The ends lost 10 bases at V and 5 bases at J; junction bases unmatched: 14. The CDR3 here is CATWPTTGSDEQYF. CDR3 nucleotides: TGTGCCACCTGGCCCACGACAGGGAGCGACGAGCAGTACTTC.

The chain uses TRBV4-1 and TRBJ1-4; 9 nucleotides line up with TRBD1. Germline CDR1 reads MGHRA; CDR2 reads YSYEKL. The CDR3 is made up of 16 amino acids. Trimming at V came to 1 base and at J to 6 bases, leaving 6 bases not matched to a gene. CDR3 loop: CASSQGGTGPDEKLFF. The CDR3 DNA is TGCGCCAGCAGCCAAGGAGGGACAGGGCCAGATGAAAAACTGTTTTTT.

This clone was counted once. The chain carries TRBV11-2 and TRBJ2-5; 9 bases are shared with TRBD1. Germline loops: CDR1 SGHAT, CDR2 FQNNGV. The junction had 12 bases not matched to a gene; V was cut back by 5 bases and J by 5 bases. The CDR3 has 16 amino acids. CDR3 protein: CASSPRIDRGGETQYF. CDR3 nucleotide sequence: TGTGCCAGCAGCCCGAGGATTGACAGGGGGGGTGAGACCCAGTACTTC.

The CDR3 loop reads CASSSQGMNTEAFF. The CDR3, as DNA: TGTGCCAGCAGTTCACAGGGGATGAACACTGAAGCTTTCTTT. The chain has TRBV28 and TRBJ1-1, with 7 bases fitting TRBD1. Germline trimming cut 4 bases from V and 0 bases from J; bases unmatched to any gene: 2. The CDR3 spans 14 residues. Germline V gives CDR1 MDHEN, CDR2 SYDVKM.

The chain employs TRBV28 and TRBJ2-7, with D tentatively TRBD1 (5 bases). CDR1 and CDR2 (germline): MDHEN, SYDVKM. Between the trimmed V and J ends, which lost 3 bases and 2 bases, there was a span of 17 bases. This CDR3 has 16 amino acids. CDR3 sequence: CASSFISKGLPYEQYF. The DNA for the CDR3 is TGTGCCAGCAGTTTTATTTCTAAGGGGCTCCCCTACGAGCAGTACTTC.

The chain is built from TRBV6-6 and TRBJ2-2; D is unresolved. Germline V lookup: CDR1 MNHNY, CDR2 SVGAGI (reference sequence). CDR3 length: 14 residues. Trimming took 2 bases from V and 6 from J, leaving 10 bases between them. The CDR3 protein is CASSYVSQAGELFF. Here the CDR3 DNA reads TGTGCCAGCAGTTACGTGAGCCAGGCCGGGGAGCTGTTTTTT.

This chain connects TRBV6-6 to TRBJ2-1, with 10 bases identical to TRBD2. The CDR3 contains 15 residues. V was clipped by 7 bases and J by 9 bases; unmatched bases: 12. CDR1 MNHNY and CDR2 SVGAGI come from the germline V gene (reference sequence). In DNA, the CDR3 is TGTGCCAGCAAAGGAACACTAGCGGGAATGAGTGAGCAGTTCTTC. It is translated as CASKGTLAGMSEQFF.

V and J are TRBV9 and TRBJ2-7; D is perhaps TRBD2 (5 bases). CDR1 SGDLS and CDR2 YYNGEE come from the germline V gene. There are 15 residues in the CDR3. The germline V and J ends were trimmed by 0 bases and 8 bases, with 18 bases remaining between them. This CDR3 reads CASSVGLEASTKQYF. The CDR3 DNA reads TGTGCCAGCAGCGTAGGACTGGAAGCTAGCACTAAGCAGTACTTC.

The gene calls are TRBV6-1 and TRBJ2-3; possibly TRBD2 for D (5 bases). Looked up from germline, CDR1 is MNHNS and CDR2 is SASEGT. Trimming took off 1 base at V and 6 bases at J, with 8 bases between the two ends. The CDR3 has 13 residues. In DNA form, the CDR3 reads TGTGCCAGCAGTGAAGTCGGGGTTGATACGCAGTATTTT. Amino acid sequence: CASSEVGVDTQYF.

The chain has TRBV25-1 and TRBJ1-1; maybe TRBD1 (5 bases). CDR1 and CDR2 from the germline V gene are MGHDK and SYGVNS. V dropped 4 bases and J dropped 1 base, with 16 bases sitting between them. The CDR3 is made up of 16 amino acids. The CDR3: CASSGPRARANTEAFF. In DNA, the CDR3 is TGTGCCAGCAGTGGACCAAGGGCCAGGGCGAACACTGAAGCTTTCTTT.